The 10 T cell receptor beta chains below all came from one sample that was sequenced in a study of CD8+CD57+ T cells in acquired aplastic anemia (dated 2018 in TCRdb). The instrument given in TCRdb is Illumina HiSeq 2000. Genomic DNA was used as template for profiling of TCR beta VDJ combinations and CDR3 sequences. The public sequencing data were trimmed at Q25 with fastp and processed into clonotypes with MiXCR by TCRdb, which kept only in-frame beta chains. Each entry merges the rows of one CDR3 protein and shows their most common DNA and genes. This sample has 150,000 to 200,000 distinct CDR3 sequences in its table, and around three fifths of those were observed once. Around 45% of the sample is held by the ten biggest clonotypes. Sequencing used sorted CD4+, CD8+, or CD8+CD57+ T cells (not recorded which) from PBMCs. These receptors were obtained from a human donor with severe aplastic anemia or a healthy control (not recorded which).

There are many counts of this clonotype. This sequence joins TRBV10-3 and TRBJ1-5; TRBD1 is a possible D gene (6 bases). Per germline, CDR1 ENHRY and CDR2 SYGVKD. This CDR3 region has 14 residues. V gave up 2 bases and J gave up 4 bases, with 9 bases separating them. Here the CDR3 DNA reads TGTGCCATCAGTGAGCCAGGGGTGAATCAGCCCCAGCATTTT. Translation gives CAISEPGVNQPQHF.

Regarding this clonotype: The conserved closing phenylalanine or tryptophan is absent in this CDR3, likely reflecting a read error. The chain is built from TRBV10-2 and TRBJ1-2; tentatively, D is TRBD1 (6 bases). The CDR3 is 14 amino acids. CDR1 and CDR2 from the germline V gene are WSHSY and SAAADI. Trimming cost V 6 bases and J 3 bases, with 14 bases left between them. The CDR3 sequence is CASRGAVLHYGYTL. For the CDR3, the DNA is TGCGCCAGCAGGGGGGCAGTCCTTCACTATGGCTACACCCTC.

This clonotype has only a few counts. CDR3 sequence (DNA): TGTGCCAGCAGTACATATTTGTCCTACGAGCAGTACTTC. This sequence encodes CASSTYLSYEQYF. V usage is TRBV28 and J usage is TRBJ2-7; D call uncertain. The CDR3 is made up of 13 amino acids. The germline V gene encodes CDR1 MDHEN and CDR2 SYDVKM. The V end was cut by 5 bases, the J end by 1 base, with 9 bases between.

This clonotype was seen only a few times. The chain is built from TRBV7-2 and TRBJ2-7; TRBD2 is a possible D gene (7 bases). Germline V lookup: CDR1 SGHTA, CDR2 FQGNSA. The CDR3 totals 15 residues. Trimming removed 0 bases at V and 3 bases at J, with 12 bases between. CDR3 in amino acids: CASSLAGGGSYEQYF. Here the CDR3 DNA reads TGTGCCAGCAGCTTAGCTGGGGGCGGGAGCTACGAGCAGTACTTC. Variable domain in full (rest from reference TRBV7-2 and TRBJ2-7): GAGVSQSPSNKVTEKGKDVELRCDPISGHTALYWYRQSLGQGLEFLIYFQGNSAPDKSGLPSDRFSAERTGGSVSTLTIQRTQQEDSAVYLCASSLAGGGSYEQYFGPGTRLTVT.

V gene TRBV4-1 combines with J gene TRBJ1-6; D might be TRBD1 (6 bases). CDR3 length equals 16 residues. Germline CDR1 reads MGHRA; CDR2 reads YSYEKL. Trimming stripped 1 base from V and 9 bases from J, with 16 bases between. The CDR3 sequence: CASSQGRVGRGSPLHF. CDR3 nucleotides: TGCGCCAGCAGCCAAGGCCGCGTGGGCAGGGGTTCACCCCTCCACTTT.

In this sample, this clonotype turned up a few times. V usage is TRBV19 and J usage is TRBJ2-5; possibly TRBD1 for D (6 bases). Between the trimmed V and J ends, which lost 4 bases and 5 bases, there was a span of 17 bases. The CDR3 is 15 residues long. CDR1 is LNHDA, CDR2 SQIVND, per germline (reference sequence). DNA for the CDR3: TGTGCCAGTAGTAAAATGGGGCTAGACAGGGAGACCCAGTACTTC. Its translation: CASSKMGLDRETQYF.

CDR3 in amino acids: CSARQPNQPQHF. CDR3 nucleotide sequence: TGCAGTGCTAGACAGCCCAATCAGCCCCAGCATTTT. The chain couples TRBV20-1 to TRBJ1-5; the D is unclear. The V and J ends lost 2 bases and 3 bases respectively, with 5 bases between them. Germline loops: CDR1 DFQATT, CDR2 SNEGSKA (reference sequence). CDR3 length equals 12 residues.

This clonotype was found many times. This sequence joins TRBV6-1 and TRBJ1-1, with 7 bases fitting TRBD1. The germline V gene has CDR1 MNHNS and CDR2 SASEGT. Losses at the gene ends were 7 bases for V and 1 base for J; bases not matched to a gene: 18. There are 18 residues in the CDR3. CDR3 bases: TGTGCCAGCAACCCCCAGCCGGGACAGCGTTTGTCGAACACTGAAGCTTTCTTT. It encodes CASNPQPGQRLSNTEAFF.

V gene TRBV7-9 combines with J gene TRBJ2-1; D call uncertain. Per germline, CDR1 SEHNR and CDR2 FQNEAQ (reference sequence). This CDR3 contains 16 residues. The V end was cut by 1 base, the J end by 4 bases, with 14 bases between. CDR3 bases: TGTGCCAGCAGCTTAGGGGTAGCTATTAATTACAATGAGCAGTTCTTC. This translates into CASSLGVAINYNEQFF.

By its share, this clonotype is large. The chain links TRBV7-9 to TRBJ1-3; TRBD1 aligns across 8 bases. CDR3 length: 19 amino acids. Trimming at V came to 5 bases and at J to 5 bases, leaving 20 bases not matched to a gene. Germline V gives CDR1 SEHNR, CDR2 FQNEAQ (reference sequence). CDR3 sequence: CASSQRTGTEYKARNTIYF. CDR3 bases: TGTGCCAGCAGCCAGAGGACAGGGACGGAGTATAAGGCCCGAAACACCATATATTTT.